In its sample, the clone carrying this T cell receptor (beta chain) was seen a few times. MiXCR was run by TCRdb on the RT-PCR reads, yielding one entry per CDR3 protein. Of about 680,000 distinct CDR3 sequences listed, 12% to 15% were seen once; the top ten hold just over 3.5%. V was pared by 2 bases and J by 5 bases, with 12 bases between. Germline V lookup: CDR1 KGHSH, CDR2 LQKENI. The CDR3 sequence is 14 residues long. The sample taken for sequencing was memory CD4+ T cells from blood. This chain connects TRBV18 to TRBJ2-5; no clear D. This sequence was found in a female donor in good health, serving as a healthy control. Here the CDR3 DNA reads TGTGCCAGCTCACCAGGAACCATTCGGGAGACCCAGTACTTC. It specifies CASSPGTIRETQYF.